This TCR beta chain stems from a study of CD8 T cells in Susac syndrome. General study results and limits: Susac-specific public clones were found in total CD8+ and CD8+ TEMRA repertoires, numbering some 17 and five, respectively.

CDR3 size: 12 residues. The V end lost 7 bases, the J end lost 8 bases, and 14 bases lay between the germline ends. As regards this clonotype: Antigen specificity is unknown.

Reverse transcription of roughly 0.45 to 1 ug RNA was carried out with random hexamers. TCRdb independently ran MiXCR on the immunoSEQ multiplex PCR reads; one entry per CDR3 protein. The sample lists fewer than 85,000 distinct CDR3 sequences; about 95% were seen once. The authors sequenced TCR beta from blood CD8+ and CD4+ T cells. The CD8+ and CD4+ T cells were negatively isolated, with the TEMRA cells enriched by FACS. The material sequenced was CD8+ T cells from PBMCs. This TCR derives from a human donor with Susac syndrome. The chain combines TRBV12-3 or TRBV12-4 with TRBJ1-2; perhaps TRBD1 as D (6 bases). The CDR3 coding sequence is TGTGCCAGCATCAAGGGGGGAATCGGCTACACCTTC. It yields the protein CASIKGGIGYTF.